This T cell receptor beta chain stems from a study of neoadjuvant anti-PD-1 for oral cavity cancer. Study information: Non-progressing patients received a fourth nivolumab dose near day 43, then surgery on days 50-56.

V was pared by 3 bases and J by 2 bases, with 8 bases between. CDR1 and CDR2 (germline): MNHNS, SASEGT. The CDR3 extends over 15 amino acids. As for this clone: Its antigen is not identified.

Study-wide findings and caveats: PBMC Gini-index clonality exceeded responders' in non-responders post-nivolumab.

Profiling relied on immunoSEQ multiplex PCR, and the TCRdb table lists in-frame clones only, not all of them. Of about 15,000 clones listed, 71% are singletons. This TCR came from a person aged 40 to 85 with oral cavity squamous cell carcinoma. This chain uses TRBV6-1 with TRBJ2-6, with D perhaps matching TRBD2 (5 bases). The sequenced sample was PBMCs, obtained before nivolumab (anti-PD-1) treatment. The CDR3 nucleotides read TGTGCCAGCAGTGATGTGCGGGCTGGGGCCAACGTCCTGACTTTC. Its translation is CASSDVRAGANVLTF.